This T cell receptor (beta chain) was obtained from a study of blood T cell repertoires in COVID-19. Original methodology: Amplification from reference gene primers served as the basis for estimated nucleated cell counts. Profiled with immunoSEQ multiplex PCR; TCRdb holds only in-frame clones, not every one. V, J and clone size were drawn from that table, and D and trimming were deduced from the DNA. The table lists just over 250,000 clones, 75% to 90% of them singletons, with 10% in the top ten. While infection was still active, Seattle patients were enrolled and then followed longitudinally. V lost 7 bases and J lost 4; bases outside the gene matches: 5. CDR3 length: 15 residues. Germline CDR1 MNHEY, CDR2 SMNVEV (reference sequence).

V and J are TRBV27 and TRBJ2-1; 12 positions agree with TRBD2. The TCR comes from a woman in her 70s with COVID-19, enrolled during active disease. Source material: peripheral blood. This CDR3 reads CASTKGLAGYNEQFF. CDR3 DNA: TGTGCCAGCACAAAAGGACTAGCGGGATACAATGAGCAGTTCTTC.